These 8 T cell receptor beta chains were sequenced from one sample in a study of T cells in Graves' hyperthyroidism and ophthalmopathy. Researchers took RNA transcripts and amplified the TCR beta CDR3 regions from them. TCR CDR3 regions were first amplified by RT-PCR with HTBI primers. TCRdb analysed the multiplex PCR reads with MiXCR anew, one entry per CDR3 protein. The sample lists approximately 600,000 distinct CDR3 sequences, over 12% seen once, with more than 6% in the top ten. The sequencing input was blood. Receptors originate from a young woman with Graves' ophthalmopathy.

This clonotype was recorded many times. This chain's CDR3 is CASSGTLTGRGYGYTF. The CDR3 region has the DNA TGTGCCAGCAGTGGAACTCTGACAGGGAGGGGCTATGGCTACACCTTC. The V gene is TRBV2, the J gene TRBJ1-2; 7 nucleotides agree with TRBD1. Looked up from germline, CDR1 is SNHLY and CDR2 is FYNNEI. The length of the CDR3 is 16 residues. V lost 4 bases, J lost 4 bases, and 12 bases stayed unmatched.

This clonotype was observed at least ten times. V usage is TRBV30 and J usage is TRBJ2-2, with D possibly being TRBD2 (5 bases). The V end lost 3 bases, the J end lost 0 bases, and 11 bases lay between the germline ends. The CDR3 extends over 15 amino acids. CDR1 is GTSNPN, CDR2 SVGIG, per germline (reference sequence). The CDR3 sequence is CAWRRLAPNTGELFF. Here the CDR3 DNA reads TGTGCCTGGAGGCGCCTAGCACCGAACACCGGGGAGCTGTTTTTT.

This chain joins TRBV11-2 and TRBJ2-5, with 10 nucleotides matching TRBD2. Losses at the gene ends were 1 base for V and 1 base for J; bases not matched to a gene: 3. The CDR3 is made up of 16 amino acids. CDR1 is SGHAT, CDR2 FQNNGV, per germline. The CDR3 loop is CASSLVSGRTQETQYF. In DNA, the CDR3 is TGTGCCAGCAGCTTAGTTAGCGGGAGGACCCAAGAGACCCAGTACTTC.

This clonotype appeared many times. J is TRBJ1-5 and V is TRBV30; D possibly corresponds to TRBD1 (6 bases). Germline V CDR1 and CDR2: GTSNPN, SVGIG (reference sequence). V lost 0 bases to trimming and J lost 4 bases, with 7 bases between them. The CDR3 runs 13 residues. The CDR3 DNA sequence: TGTGCCTGGAGTGTACAGGGAAATCAGCCCCAGCATTTT. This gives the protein CAWSVQGNQPQHF.

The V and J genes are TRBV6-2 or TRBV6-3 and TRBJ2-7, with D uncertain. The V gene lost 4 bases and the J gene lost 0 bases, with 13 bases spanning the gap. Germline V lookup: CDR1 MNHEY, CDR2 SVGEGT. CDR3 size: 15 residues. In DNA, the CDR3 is TGTGCCAGCAGTTCTGTTAGCCTGAGCTCCTACGAGCAGTACTTC. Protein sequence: CASSSVSLSSYEQYF.

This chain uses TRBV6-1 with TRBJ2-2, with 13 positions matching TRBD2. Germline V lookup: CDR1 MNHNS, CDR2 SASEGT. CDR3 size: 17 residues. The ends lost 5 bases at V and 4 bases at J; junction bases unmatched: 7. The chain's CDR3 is CASSQWTSGSGTGELFF. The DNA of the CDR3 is TGTGCCAGCAGTCAATGGACTAGCGGGAGCGGCACCGGGGAGCTGTTTTTT.

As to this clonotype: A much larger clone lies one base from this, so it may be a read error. The CDR3 DNA reads TGTGCCAGCCAGTTAGGCAGGGATTCTGGCTACACCTTC. Amino acid sequence: CASQLGRDSGYTF. The chain recombines TRBV2 with TRBJ1-2; tentative D call: TRBD1 (5 bases). V shed 8 bases and J shed 7 bases, with 17 bases lying between them. CDR3 length: 13 residues. The germline CDR1 and CDR2 sequences are SNHLY and FYNNEI.

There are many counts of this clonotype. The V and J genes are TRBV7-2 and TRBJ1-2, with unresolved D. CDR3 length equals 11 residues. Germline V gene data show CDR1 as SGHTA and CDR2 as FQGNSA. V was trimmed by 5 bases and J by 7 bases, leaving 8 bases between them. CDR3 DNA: TGTGCCAGCAGCAGGCAGGCTGGCTACACCTTC. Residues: CASSRQAGYTF.